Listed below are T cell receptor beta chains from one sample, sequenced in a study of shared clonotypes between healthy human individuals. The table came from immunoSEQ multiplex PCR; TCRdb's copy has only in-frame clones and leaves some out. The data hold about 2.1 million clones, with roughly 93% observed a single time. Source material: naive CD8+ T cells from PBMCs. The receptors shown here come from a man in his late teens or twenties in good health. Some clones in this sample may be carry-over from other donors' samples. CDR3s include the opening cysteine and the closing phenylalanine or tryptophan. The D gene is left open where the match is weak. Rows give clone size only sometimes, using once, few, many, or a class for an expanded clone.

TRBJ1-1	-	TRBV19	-	CASSVTGPVTEAFF	TGTGCCAGTAGTGTAACAGGCCCTGTCACTGAAGCTTTCTTT
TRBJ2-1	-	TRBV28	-	CASSLRRSSYNEQFF	TGTGCCAGCAGTTTAAGGAGGAGCTCCTACAATGAGCAGTTCTTC
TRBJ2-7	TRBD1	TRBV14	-	CASSQERGHSYEQYF	TGTGCCAGCAGCCAAGAAAGGGGGCACTCCTACGAGCAGTACTTC
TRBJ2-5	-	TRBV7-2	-	CARSQGGDLGETQYF	TGTGCCAGGAGCCAAGGGGGAGATCTTGGGGAGACCCAGTACTTC
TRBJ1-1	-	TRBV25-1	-	CASSEYHFKGSLHTEAFF	TGTGCCAGCAGTGAATACCATTTTAAGGGCAGCCTGCACACTGAAGCTTTCTTT
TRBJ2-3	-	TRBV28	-	CASSFGGSTDTQYF	TGTGCCAGCAGTTTCGGCGGGAGCACAGATACGCAGTATTTT
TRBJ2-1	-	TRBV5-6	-	CASSLDSGLIEQFF	TGTGCCAGCAGCTTAGACTCGGGGCTCATTGAGCAGTTCTTC
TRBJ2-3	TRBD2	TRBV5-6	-	CASSRLSGSWVTTDTQYF	TGTGCCAGCAGCCGACTTAGCGGGAGTTGGGTCACCACAGATACGCAGTATTTT
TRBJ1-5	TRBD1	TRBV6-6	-	CASSPRQGDQPQHF	TGTGCCAGCAGCCCAAGACAGGGCGATCAGCCCCAGCATTTT
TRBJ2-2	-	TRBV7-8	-	CASSLGRIGVTGELFF	TGTGCCAGCAGCCTAGGGCGGATAGGAGTCACCGGGGAGCTGTTTTTT
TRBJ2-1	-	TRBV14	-	CASSHPTVGSEQFF	TGTGCCAGCAGCCACCCGACAGTGGGGAGTGAGCAGTTCTTC
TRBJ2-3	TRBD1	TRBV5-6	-	CASSSDRGFTDTQYF	TGTGCCAGCAGCTCGGACAGGGGGTTCACCGATACGCAGTATTTT
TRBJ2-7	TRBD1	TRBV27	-	CASSWGTGAYEQYF	TGTGCCAGCAGTTGGGGGACAGGAGCTTACGAGCAGTACTTC
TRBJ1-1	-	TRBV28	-	CASITGGENTEAFF	TGTGCCAGCATCACGGGGGGCGAGAACACTGAAGCTTTCTTT
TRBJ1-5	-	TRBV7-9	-	CASSLPGRPQHF	TGTGCCAGCAGCCTCCCGGGGAGGCCCCAGCATTTT
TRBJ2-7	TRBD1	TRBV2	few	CASSERDRVHEQYF	TGTGCCAGCAGTGAAAGGGACAGGGTCCACGAGCAGTACTTC
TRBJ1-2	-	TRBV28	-	CASSTGSSNYGYTF	TGTGCCAGCAGTACAGGATCTTCTAACTATGGCTACACCTTC
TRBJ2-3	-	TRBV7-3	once	CASSLRATSNTDTQYF	TGTGCCAGCAGCTTACGTGCAACGAGTAACACAGATACGCAGTATTTT
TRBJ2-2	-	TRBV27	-	CASSYSFGERTGELFF	TGTGCCAGCAGTTACTCTTTCGGAGAACGCACCGGGGAGCTGTTTTTT
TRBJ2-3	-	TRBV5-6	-	CASSSGAGTDTQYF	TGTGCCAGCAGCTCAGGGGCGGGCACAGATACGCAGTATTTT
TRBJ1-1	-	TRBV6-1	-	CASSDSAGMNTEAFF	TGTGCCAGCAGTGATTCTGCAGGGATGAACACTGAAGCTTTCTTT
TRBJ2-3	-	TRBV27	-	CASSLIGGTDTQYF	TGTGCCAGCAGTTTGATAGGGGGCACAGATACGCAGTATTTT
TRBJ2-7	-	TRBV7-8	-	CASSLGKGHEQYF	TGTGCCAGCAGCTTAGGAAAGGGCCACGAGCAGTACTTC
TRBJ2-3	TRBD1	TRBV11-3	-	CASSSGAPGTGSTDTQYF	TGTGCCAGCAGCTCAGGCGCCCCCGGGACAGGTAGCACAGATACGCAGTATTTT
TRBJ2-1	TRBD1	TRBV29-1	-	CSVLWDRTYEQFF	TGCAGCGTTCTCTGGGACAGGACCTATGAGCAGTTCTTC
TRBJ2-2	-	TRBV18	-	CASSLSTNTGELFF	TGTGCCAGCTCACTAAGCACGAACACCGGGGAGCTGTTTTTT
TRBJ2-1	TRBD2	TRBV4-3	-	CASSQGLANEQFF	TGCGCCAGCAGCCAGGGACTAGCGAATGAGCAGTTCTTC
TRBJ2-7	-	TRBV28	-	CASSLTGRGYEQYF	TGTGCCAGCAGTTTAACGGGGAGGGGGTACGAGCAGTACTTC
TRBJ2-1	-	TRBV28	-	CASLTGQLPPSDEQFF	TGTGCCAGCCTGACGGGGCAGCTCCCGCCGAGCGATGAGCAGTTCTTC
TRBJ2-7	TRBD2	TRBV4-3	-	CASSQGTSALSYEQYF	TGCGCCAGCAGCCAGGGAACTAGCGCGCTCTCCTACGAGCAGTACTTC
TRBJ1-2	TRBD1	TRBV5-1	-	CASSLGLPGGANGYTF	TGCGCCAGCAGCTTGGGATTACCAGGGGGCGCCAATGGCTACACCTTC
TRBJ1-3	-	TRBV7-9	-	CASSTRQEPSGNTIYF	TGTGCCAGCAGCACCCGACAGGAACCCTCTGGAAACACCATATATTTT
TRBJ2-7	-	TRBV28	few	CASSWGNSRGYEQYF	TGTGCCAGCAGTTGGGGGAACTCGAGGGGGTACGAGCAGTACTTC
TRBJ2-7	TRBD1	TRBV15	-	CATSRQDRGSVEQYF	TGTGCCACCAGCAGACAAGACAGGGGGTCGGTCGAGCAGTACTTC
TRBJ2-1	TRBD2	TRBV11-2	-	CASNLFPSGRESDEQFF	TGTGCCAGCAACTTATTCCCTAGCGGGAGGGAATCTGATGAGCAGTTCTTC